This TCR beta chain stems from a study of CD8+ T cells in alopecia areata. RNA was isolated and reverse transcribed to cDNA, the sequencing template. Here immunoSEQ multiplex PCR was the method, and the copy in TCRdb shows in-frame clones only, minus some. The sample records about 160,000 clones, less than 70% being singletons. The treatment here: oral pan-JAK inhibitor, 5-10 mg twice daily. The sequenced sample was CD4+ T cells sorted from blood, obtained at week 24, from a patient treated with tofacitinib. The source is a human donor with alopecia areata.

The CDR3 DNA follows: TGTGCCAGCAGTTCCCAGGGTTACGAGCAGTACTTC. Translated: CASSSQGYEQYF. The chain recombines TRBV6-1 with TRBJ2-7; D is possibly TRBD1 (5 bases). Germline-derived CDR1 and CDR2 are MNHNS and SASEGT. This CDR3 contains 12 residues. Trimming took 5 bases from V and 4 from J, leaving 9 bases between them.